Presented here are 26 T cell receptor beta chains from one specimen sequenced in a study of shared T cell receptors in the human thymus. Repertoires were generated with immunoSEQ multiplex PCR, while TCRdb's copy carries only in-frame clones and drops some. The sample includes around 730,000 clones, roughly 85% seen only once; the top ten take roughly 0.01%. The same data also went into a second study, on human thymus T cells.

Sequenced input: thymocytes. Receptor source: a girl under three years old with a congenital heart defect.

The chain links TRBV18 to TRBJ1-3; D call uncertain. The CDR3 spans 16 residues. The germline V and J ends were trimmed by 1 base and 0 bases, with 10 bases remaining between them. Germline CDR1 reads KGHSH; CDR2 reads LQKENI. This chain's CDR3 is CASSPRARPSGNTIYF. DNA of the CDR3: TGTGCCAGCTCACCACGCGCCAGGCCCTCTGGAAACACCATATATTTT.

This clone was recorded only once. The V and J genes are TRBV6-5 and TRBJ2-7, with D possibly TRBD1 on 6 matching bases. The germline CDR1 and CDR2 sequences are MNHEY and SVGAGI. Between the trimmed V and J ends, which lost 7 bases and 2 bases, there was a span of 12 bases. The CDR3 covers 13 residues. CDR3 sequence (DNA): TGTGCCAGCACCGAGACAGGCACCTACGAGCAGTACTTC. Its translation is CASTETGTYEQYF.

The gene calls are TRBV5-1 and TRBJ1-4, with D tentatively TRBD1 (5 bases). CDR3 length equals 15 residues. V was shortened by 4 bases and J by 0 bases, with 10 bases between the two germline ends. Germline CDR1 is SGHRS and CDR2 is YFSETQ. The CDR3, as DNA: TGCGCCAGCAGCAAAGCAGGGCCAACTAATGAAAAACTGTTTTTT. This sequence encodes CASSKAGPTNEKLFF.

The CDR3, as DNA: TGTGCCAGCAGCTTGGCCCATCCCGGGACAGGGCTGGACGAGCAGTACTTC. Translated: CASSLAHPGTGLDEQYF. V gene TRBV5-6 combines with J gene TRBJ2-7, with 9 bases matching TRBD1. This CDR3 is built from 17 residues. The V gene end was trimmed by 0 bases and the J gene end by 5 bases; junction bases not matched to a gene: 12. Germline CDR1 reads SGHDT; CDR2 reads YYEEEE.

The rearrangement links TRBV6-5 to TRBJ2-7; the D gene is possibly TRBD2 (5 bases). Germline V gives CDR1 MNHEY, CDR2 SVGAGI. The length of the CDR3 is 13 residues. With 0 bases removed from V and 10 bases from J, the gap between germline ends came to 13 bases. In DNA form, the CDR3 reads TGTGCCAGCAGTTACTCCGGCGGCGCGGGTCAGTACTTC. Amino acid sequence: CASSYSGGAGQYF.

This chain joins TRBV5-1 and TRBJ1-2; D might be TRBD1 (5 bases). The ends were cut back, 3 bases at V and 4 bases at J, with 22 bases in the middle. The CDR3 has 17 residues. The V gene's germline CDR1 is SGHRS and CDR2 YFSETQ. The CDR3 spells CASSCTPGEVWSYGYTF. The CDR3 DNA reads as TGCGCCAGCAGCTGCACCCCGGGGGAGGTTTGGTCCTATGGCTACACCTTC.

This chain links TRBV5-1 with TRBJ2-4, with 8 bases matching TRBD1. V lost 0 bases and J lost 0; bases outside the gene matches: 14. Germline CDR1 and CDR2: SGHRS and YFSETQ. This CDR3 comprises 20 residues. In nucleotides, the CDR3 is TGCGCCAGCAGCTTGGGGGGCACACAGGGGGGAACCTTAGCCAAAAACATTCAGTACTTC. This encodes CASSLGGTQGGTLAKNIQYF.

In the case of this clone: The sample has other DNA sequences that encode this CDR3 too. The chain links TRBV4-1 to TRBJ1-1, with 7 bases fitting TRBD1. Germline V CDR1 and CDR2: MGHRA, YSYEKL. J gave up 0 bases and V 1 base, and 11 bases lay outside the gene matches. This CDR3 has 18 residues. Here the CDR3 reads CASSQVIGRGFMNTEAFF. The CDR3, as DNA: TGCGCCAGCAGCCAAGTTATAGGCAGGGGGTTCATGAACACTGAAGCTTTCTTT.

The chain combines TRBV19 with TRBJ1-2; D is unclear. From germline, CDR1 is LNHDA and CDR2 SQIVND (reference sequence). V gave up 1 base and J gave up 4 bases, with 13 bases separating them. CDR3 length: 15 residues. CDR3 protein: CASSIVRSRSYGYTF. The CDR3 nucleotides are TGTGCCAGTAGTATAGTGCGGTCGCGCAGCTATGGCTACACCTTC.

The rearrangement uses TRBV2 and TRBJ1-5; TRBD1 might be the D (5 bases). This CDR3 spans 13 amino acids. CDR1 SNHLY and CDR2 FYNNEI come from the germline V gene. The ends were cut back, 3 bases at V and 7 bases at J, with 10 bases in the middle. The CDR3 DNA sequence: TGTGCCAGCAGTGACAGGGTTGGACAGCCCCAGCATTTT. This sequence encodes CASSDRVGQPQHF. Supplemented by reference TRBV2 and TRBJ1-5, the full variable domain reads EPEVTQTPSHQVTQMGQEVILRCVPISNHLYFYWYRQILGQKVEFLVSFYNNEISEKSEIFDDQFSVERPDGSNFTLKIRSTKLEDSAMYFCASSDRVGQPQHFGDGTRLSIL.

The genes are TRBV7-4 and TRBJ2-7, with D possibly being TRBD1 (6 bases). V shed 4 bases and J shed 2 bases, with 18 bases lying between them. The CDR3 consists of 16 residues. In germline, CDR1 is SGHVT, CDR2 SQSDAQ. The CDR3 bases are TGTGCCAGCAGCTCCCGGACAGCGATGGATCCCTACGAGCAGTACTTC. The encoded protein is CASSSRTAMDPYEQYF.

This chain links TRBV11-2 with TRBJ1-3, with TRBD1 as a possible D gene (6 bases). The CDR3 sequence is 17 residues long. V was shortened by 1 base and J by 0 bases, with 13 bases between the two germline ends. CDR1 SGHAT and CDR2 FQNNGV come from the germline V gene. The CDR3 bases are TGTGCCAGCAGCTTAGTGGGACATCCATTCTCTGGAAACACCATATATTTT. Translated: CASSLVGHPFSGNTIYF.

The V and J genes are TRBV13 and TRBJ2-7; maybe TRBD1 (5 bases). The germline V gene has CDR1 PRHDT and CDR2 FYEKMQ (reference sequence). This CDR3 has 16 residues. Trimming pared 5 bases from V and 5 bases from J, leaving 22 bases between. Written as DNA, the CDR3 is TGTGCCAGCAGCCCCTTATTAGGTACGATCAGGGACGAGCAGTACTTC. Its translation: CASSPLLGTIRDEQYF.

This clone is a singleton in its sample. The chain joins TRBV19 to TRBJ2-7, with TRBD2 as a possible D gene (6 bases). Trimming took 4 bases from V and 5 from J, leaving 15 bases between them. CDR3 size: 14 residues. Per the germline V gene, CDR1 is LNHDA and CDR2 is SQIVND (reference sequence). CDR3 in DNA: TGTGCCAGTAGTAGCGGGGCGAAGACTCACGAGCAGTACTTC. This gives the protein CASSSGAKTHEQYF.

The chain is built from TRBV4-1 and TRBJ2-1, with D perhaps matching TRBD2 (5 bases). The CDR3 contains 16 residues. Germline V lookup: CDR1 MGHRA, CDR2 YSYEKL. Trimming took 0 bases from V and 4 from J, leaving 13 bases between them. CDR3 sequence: CASSQERGADYNEQFF. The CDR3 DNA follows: TGCGCCAGCAGCCAAGAACGGGGAGCTGATTACAATGAGCAGTTCTTC.

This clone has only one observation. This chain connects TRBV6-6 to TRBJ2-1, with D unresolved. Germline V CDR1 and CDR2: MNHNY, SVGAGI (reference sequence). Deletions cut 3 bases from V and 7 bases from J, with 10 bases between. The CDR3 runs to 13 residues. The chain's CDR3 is CASSYSPSNEQFF. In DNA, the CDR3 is TGTGCCAGCAGTTATAGTCCTTCGAATGAGCAGTTCTTC.

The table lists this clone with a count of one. The CDR3 sequence is CASSYTRKGGEQFF. CDR3 nucleotide sequence: TGTGCCAGCAGTTACACTAGGAAGGGAGGTGAGCAGTTCTTC. This rearrangement joins TRBV6-5 to TRBJ2-1; maybe TRBD2 (6 bases). Deletions cut 2 bases from V and 9 bases from J, with 14 bases between. Germline-derived CDR1 and CDR2 are MNHEY and SVGAGI. This CDR3 spans 14 amino acids.

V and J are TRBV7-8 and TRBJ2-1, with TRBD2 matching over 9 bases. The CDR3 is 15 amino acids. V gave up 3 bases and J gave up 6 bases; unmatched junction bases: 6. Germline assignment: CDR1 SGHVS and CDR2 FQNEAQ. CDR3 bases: TGTGCCAGCAGCTTGGGCGGGGGGGCCGTCAATGAGCAGTTCTTC. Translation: CASSLGGGAVNEQFF.

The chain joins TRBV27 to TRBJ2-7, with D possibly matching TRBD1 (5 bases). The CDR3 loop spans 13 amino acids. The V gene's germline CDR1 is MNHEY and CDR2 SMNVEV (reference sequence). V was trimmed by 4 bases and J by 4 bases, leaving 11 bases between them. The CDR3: CASSSRQSYEQYF. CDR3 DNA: TGTGCCAGCAGTTCGAGACAGTCATACGAGCAGTACTTC.

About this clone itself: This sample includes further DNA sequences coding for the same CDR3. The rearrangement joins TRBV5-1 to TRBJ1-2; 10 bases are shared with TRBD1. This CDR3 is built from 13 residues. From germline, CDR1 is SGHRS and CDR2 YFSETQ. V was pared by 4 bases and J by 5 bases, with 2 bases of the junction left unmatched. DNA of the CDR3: TGCGCCAGCAGCCCGGACAGGGGGTATGGCTACACCTTC. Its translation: CASSPDRGYGYTF.

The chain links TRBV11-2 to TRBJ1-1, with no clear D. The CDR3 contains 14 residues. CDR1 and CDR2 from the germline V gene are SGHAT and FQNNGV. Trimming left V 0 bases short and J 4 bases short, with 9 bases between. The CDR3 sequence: CASSLDSRGTEAFF. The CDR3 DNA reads TGTGCCAGCAGCTTAGATAGTCGAGGCACTGAAGCTTTCTTT.

The CDR3 here is CASSHFFGHPGTPTYEQYF. The CDR3 nucleotides are TGCGCCAGCAGCCACTTTTTCGGGCACCCGGGGACACCAACCTACGAGCAGTACTTC. The rearrangement links TRBV4-3 to TRBJ2-7, with a weak D call TRBD1 (6 bases). This CDR3 contains 19 residues. V was pared by 3 bases and J by 2 bases, with 26 bases between. Looked up from germline, CDR1 is LGHNA and CDR2 is YSLEER.

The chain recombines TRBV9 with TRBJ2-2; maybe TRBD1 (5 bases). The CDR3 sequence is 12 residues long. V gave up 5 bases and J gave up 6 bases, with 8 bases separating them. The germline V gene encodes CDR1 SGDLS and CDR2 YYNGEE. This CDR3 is CASRGQSGELFF. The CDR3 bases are TGTGCCAGCAGGGGGCAGTCCGGGGAGCTGTTTTTT.

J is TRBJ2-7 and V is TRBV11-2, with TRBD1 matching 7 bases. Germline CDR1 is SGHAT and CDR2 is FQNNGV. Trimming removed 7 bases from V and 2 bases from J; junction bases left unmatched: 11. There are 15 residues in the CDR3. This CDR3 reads CASNNIGTATYEQYF. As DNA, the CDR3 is TGTGCCAGCAACAATATCGGGACAGCGACCTACGAGCAGTACTTC.

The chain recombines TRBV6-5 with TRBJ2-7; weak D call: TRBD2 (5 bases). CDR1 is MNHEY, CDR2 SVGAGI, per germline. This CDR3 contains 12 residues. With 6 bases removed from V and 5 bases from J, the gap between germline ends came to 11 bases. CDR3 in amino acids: CASRLNSDEQYF. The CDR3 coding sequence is TGTGCCAGCAGATTAAATAGCGACGAGCAGTACTTC.

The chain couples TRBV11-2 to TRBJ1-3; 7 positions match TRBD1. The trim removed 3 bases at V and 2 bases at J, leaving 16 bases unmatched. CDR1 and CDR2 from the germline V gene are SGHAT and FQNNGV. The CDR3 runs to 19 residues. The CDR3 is CASSLETGTDGIAGNTIYF. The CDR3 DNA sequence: TGTGCCAGCAGCTTGGAGACAGGGACGGATGGCATAGCTGGAAACACCATATATTTT. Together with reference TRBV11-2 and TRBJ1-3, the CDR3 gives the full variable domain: EAGVAQSPRYKIIEKRQSVAFWCNPISGHATLYWYQQILGQGPKLLIQFQNNGVVDDSQLPKDRFSAERLKGVDSTLKIQPAKLEDSAVYLCASSLETGTDGIAGNTIYFGEGSWLTVV.